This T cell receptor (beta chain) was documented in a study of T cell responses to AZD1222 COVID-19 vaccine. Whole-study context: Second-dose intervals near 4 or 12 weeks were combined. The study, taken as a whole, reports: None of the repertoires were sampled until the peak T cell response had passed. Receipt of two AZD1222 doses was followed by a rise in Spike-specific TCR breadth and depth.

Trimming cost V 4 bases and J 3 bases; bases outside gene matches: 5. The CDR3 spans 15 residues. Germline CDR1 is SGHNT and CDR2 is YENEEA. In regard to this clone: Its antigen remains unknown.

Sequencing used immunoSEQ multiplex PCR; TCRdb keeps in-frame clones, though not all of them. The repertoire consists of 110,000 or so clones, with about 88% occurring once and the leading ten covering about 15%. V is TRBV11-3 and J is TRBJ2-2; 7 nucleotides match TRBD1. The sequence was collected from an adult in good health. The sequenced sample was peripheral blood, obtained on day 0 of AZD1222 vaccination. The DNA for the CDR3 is TGTGCCAGCAGCTCCCGGGACAGAGACACCGGGGAGCTGTTTTTT. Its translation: CASSSRDRDTGELFF.